This T cell receptor beta chain was captured in a study of T cell repertoires in cytomegalovirus infection. The overall study: Alongside well-studied HLA-B-restricted CMV epitopes, recently identified HLA-C-restricted CMV epitopes were also used.

There are many counts of this clonotype. Its antigen is not identified. Each CDR3 protein is one row after TCRdb ran MiXCR on the reads. The sample holds fewer than 850,000 distinct CDR3 sequences; 29% are singletons and the top ten take around 13%. General study results and limits: What dominated the ex vivo response were HLA-C-restricted CMV-specific TCR beta clonotypes.

CDR3 size: 15 residues. The V gene's germline CDR1 is SGHTA and CDR2 FQGNSA. V lost 6 bases to trimming and J lost 0 bases, with 12 bases between them. This clonotype was sampled from a human donor in good health (CMV status not recorded). Some clones in this sample may be carry-over from other donors' samples. The specimen comprised cultured CD8+ T cells from PBMCs, sampled from culture after CMV antigen stimulation. This chain links TRBV7-2 with TRBJ2-1, with D perhaps given as TRBD1 or TRBD2 (5 bases each). In DNA form, the CDR3 reads TGTGCCAGCAGTAAGGGACCGACCTCCTACAATGAGCAGTTCTTC. Encoded protein: CASSKGPTSYNEQFF.